The 9 T cell receptor beta chains given below trace back to one sample, sequenced in a study of blood T cell repertoires in COVID-19. The protocol was immunoSEQ multiplex PCR, while the TCRdb copy is restricted to in-frame clones and leaves out a portion. Of 60,000 or so clones in the sample, around four fifths were seen once. The sequenced sample consisted of peripheral blood. The receptor source for this set is a human donor in a cohort sampled during active COVID-19.

This clone was seen a handful of times. This chain links TRBV3-1 (or the pseudogene TRBV3-2) with TRBJ2-6; a weak D match, TRBD1 (6 bases). CDR3 size: 16 residues. Germline V gene data show CDR1 as LGHDT and CDR2 as YNNKEL (reference sequence). V lost 2 bases to trimming and J lost 2 bases, with 10 bases between them. CDR3 bases: TGTGCCAGCAGCCAATCCTCAGGGGCTGGGGCCAACGTCCTGACTTTC. This encodes CASSQSSGAGANVLTF.

This clone was observed a handful of times. This chain joins TRBV27 and TRBJ1-5; TRBD1 matches at 10 bases. The CDR3 consists of 16 residues. V shed 5 bases, J shed 9 bases, and the junction held 13 bases outside the gene matches. Germline V gene lookup returns CDR1 MNHEY and CDR2 SMNVEV (reference sequence). CDR3 coding DNA: TGTGCCAGCAGTCCCCGGGACAGGGGCCTTTATCGGCCCCAGCATTTT. This codes for CASSPRDRGLYRPQHF.

This clone was recorded only once. V and J are TRBV18 and TRBJ2-5, with D possibly being TRBD2 (6 bases). V gave up 1 base and J gave up 3 bases, with 18 bases separating them. The CDR3 contains 17 residues. CDR1 is KGHSH, CDR2 LQKENI, per germline. This CDR3 reads CASSPLSLGGSKETQYF. As DNA, the CDR3 is TGTGCCAGCTCACCACTCTCTTTGGGGGGAAGCAAAGAGACCCAGTACTTC. Based on the CDR3 plus reference TRBV18 and TRBJ2-5, the full variable domain is NAGVMQNPRHLVRRRGQEARLRCSPMKGHSHVYWYRQLPEEGLKFMVYLQKENIIDESGMPKERFSAEFPKEGPSILRIQQVVRGDSAAYFCASSPLSLGGSKETQYFGPGTRLLVL.

This clone was observed a few times. The rearrangement uses TRBV4-2 and TRBJ2-3; weak D call: TRBD1 (5 bases). CDR3 length equals 17 residues. Trimming took off 1 base at V and 2 bases at J, with 16 bases between the two ends. The germline CDR1 and CDR2 sequences are LGHNA and YNFKEQ. DNA for the CDR3: TGTGCCAGCAGCCAAGGTGGACAAAGGGCATACACAGATACGCAGTATTTT. Residues: CASSQGGQRAYTDTQYF.

The chain recombines TRBV29-1 with TRBJ2-2, with D maybe TRBD1 (8 bases). V was clipped by 6 bases and J by 4 bases, with 21 bases between them. The CDR3 runs 16 residues. Germline CDR1 and CDR2: SQVTM and ANQGSEA. The CDR3 DNA reads as TGCAGCGTGCCTATCCCGGACAGGGAGGGCACCGGGGAGCTGTTTTTT. Translating gives CSVPIPDREGTGELFF.

This clone was counted only a few times. The J gene is TRBJ2-5, the V gene TRBV2; TRBD1 matches at 7 bases. From germline, CDR1 is SNHLY and CDR2 FYNNEI. V dropped 2 bases and J dropped 3; count of bases not matched to a gene: 12. This CDR3 region has 17 residues. This CDR3 is CASSELPGTVIKETQYF. The CDR3 DNA is TGTGCCAGCAGTGAATTACCCGGGACAGTGATTAAAGAGACCCAGTACTTC.

This chain connects TRBV5-4 to TRBJ2-4; D might be TRBD1 (6 bases). The CDR3 covers 15 residues. Trimming took off 5 bases at V and 1 base at J, with 13 bases between the two ends. Looked up from germline, CDR1 is SGHNT and CDR2 is YYREEE (reference sequence). The CDR3 DNA reads as TGTGCCAGCAGATTTAACAGGGACGCCAAAAACATTCAGTACTTC. Its translation: CASRFNRDAKNIQYF.

The chain is built from TRBV6-5 and TRBJ2-7; 7 positions agree with TRBD2. J gave up 5 bases and V 6 bases, and 1 base lay outside the gene matches. The CDR3 runs to 11 residues. Germline V CDR1 and CDR2: MNHEY, SVGAGI. The CDR3 reads CASRRGDEQYF. The CDR3 nucleotides read TGTGCCAGCAGACGGGGGGACGAGCAGTACTTC.

The chain couples TRBV6-5 to TRBJ2-7; 9 bases are a match to TRBD2. CDR3 length: 14 amino acids. The V and J ends lost 8 bases and 3 bases, in that order; junction bases with no gene match: 8. Germline CDR1 reads MNHEY; CDR2 reads SVGAGI. CDR3 bases: TGTGCCAGCCATTTTAGCGGGGGATTCTACGAGCAGTACGTC. Its translation: CASHFSGGFYEQYV.